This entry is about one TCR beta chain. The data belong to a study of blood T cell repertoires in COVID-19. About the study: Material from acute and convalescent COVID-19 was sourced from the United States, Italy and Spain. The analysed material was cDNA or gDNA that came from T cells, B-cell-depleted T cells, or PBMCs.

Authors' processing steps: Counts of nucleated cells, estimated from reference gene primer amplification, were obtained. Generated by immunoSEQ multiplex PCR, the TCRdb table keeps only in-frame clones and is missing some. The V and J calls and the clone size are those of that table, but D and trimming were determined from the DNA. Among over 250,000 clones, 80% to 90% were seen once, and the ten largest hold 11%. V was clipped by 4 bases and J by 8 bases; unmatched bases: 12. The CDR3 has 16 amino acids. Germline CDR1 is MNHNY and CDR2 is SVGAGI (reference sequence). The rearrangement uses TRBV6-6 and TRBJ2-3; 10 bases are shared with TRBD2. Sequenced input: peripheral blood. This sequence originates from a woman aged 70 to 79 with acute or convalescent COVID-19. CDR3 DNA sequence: TGTGCCAGCAGTTGGAAACTAGCGGGGAAGGGTGGTACGCAGTATTTT. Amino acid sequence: CASSWKLAGKGGTQYF.